The 23 T cell receptor beta chains below were found in one sample sequenced in a study of T cell responses to AZD1222 COVID-19 vaccine. Repertoires were generated with immunoSEQ multiplex PCR, while TCRdb's copy carries only in-frame clones and drops some. Of over 150,000 clones in the sample, 86% were seen once. Material: peripheral blood, obtained on day 0 of MenACWY control vaccination. These receptors came from an adult in good health.

This chain links TRBV11-3 with TRBJ2-7, with a weak D call TRBD2 (6 bases). The CDR3 loop spans 14 amino acids. Trimming took off 0 bases at V and 4 bases at J, with 10 bases between the two ends. The germline CDR1 and CDR2 sequences are SGHNT and YENEEA. The CDR3 DNA is TGTGCCAGCAGCTTAGATCAGGGAGGTTACGAGCAGTACTTC. It codes for CASSLDQGGYEQYF.

Of note for this clone: The germline gene is not matched at one end of the junction; a read error may be the cause. This chain joins TRBV7-7 and TRBJ2-2; no clear D. The V gene's germline CDR1 is SSHAT and CDR2 FNYEAQ (reference sequence). This CDR3 comprises 14 residues. CDR3 loop: CASSSDPRAGELFF. The CDR3 DNA reads as TGTGCTAGCAGCTCGGACCCCCGCGCCGGGGAGCTGTTTTTT. Looking up the rest from reference TRBV7-7 and TRBJ2-2 gives the full variable domain: GAGVSQSPRYKVTKRGQDVTLRCDPISSHATLYWYQQALGQGPEFLTYFNYEAQPDKSGLPSDRFSAERPEGSISTLTIQRTEQRDSAMYRCASSSDPRAGELFFGEGSRLTVL.

The rearrangement uses TRBV21-1 and TRBJ1-2. TRBV21-1 is a pseudogene locus. There are 13 residues in the CDR3. CDR3 residues: CASSKDLCFCYTF. Written as DNA, the CDR3 is TGTGCCAGCAGCAAAGATCTGTGTTTTTGCTACACCTTC.

Here the CDR3 DNA reads TGTGCCAGCAGCGAAGGGACTAGCGGGAGGGTGATAGAGACCCAGTACTTC. This codes for CASSEGTSGRVIETQYF. The J gene is TRBJ2-5, the V gene TRBV9, with TRBD2 identical over 16 bases. Germline lookup yields CDR1 SGDLS and CDR2 YYNGEE. The ends lost 3 bases at V and 4 bases at J; junction bases unmatched: 6. This CDR3 is built from 17 residues.

The table lists this clone with a count of one. An end of the junction does not agree with germline; a read error may underlie this. The rearrangement links TRBV10-2 to TRBJ1-1; D is unclear. The length of the CDR3 is 11 residues. CDR1 is WSHSY, CDR2 SAAADI, per germline. CDR3 in DNA: TGCGCCAGCAGTGATCTAACGGTACTCGGATTT. Residues: CASSDLTVLGF.

The gene calls are TRBV18 and TRBJ2-3; D is possibly TRBD1 or TRBD2 (5 bases each). Germline values: CDR1 KGHSH, CDR2 LQKENI. Trimming pared 4 bases from V and 6 bases from J, leaving 23 bases between. CDR3 size: 17 residues. CDR3 residues: CASSLLLGAELRDTQYF. The CDR3 nucleotides are TGTGCCAGCTCACTACTACTCGGGGCGGAGCTTAGGGATACGCAGTATTTT.

The rearrangement links TRBV28 to TRBJ1-3; maybe TRBD1 (5 bases). Germline CDR1 reads MDHEN; CDR2 reads SYDVKM. The CDR3 sequence is 15 residues long. The ends were cut back, 7 bases at V and 0 bases at J, with 13 bases in the middle. The CDR3 region is CASTSGRYSGNTIYF. The CDR3 region has the DNA TGTGCCAGCACCTCGGGACGGTACTCTGGAAACACCATATATTTT.

The rearrangement joins TRBV5-1 to TRBJ1-1; D is unresolved. V was shortened by 1 base and J by 1 base, with 8 bases between the two germline ends. The CDR3 consists of 14 residues. CDR1 and CDR2 from the germline V gene are SGHRS and YFSETQ. CDR3: CASSLYRQNTEAFF. CDR3 sequence (DNA): TGCGCCAGCAGCTTGTATCGGCAGAACACTGAAGCTTTCTTT.

CDR3 DNA sequence: TGTGCCAGCAGTTACTCGCTCGACAGGTCTGCTGAAGCTTTCTTT. It codes for CASSYSLDRSAEAFF. The V call is TRBV6-5, the J call TRBJ1-1, with D maybe TRBD1 (6 bases). V shed 0 bases and J shed 6 bases, with 14 bases lying between them. The CDR3 consists of 15 residues. The germline V gene has CDR1 MNHEY and CDR2 SVGAGI.

The CDR3 sequence: CASSLSAVSTGELFF. Written as DNA, the CDR3 is TGCGCCAGCAGCTTGTCTGCCGTATCCACCGGGGAGCTGTTTTTT. This chain uses TRBV5-1 with TRBJ2-2, with D unresolved. The V gene lost 1 base and the J gene lost 4 bases, with 11 bases spanning the gap. The CDR3 spans 15 residues. Germline V CDR1 and CDR2: SGHRS, YFSETQ.

The V and J genes are TRBV6-2 or TRBV6-3 and TRBJ2-3, with 10 bases identical to TRBD2. Germline V gene sequence: CDR1 MNHEY, CDR2 SVGEGT. The CDR3 extends over 17 amino acids. Trimming at V came to 0 bases and at J to 6 bases, leaving 9 bases not matched to a gene. The CDR3 sequence is CASSYSRLAGPGDTQYF. The DNA of the CDR3 is TGTGCCAGCAGTTACTCGCGACTAGCGGGCCCTGGGGATACGCAGTATTTT.

In its sample, this clone was seen once. The V call is TRBV21-1, the J call TRBJ2-7; no check of the table's D call, TRBD1, against the DNA was made. TRBV21-1 is noted as a pseudogene. The CDR3 has 17 amino acids. This chain's CDR3 is CASSPQGMAEPPYEQYV. The CDR3 DNA sequence: TGTGCCAGCAGCCCCCAGGGTATGGCAGAGCCACCCTACGAGCAGTACGTC.

This chain joins TRBV7-9 and TRBJ1-2; maybe TRBD1 (5 bases). This CDR3 comprises 15 residues. The germline gives CDR1 SEHNR, CDR2 FQNEAQ (reference sequence). V was trimmed by 0 bases and J by 4 bases, leaving 12 bases between them. The CDR3 sequence is CASSLALGGSYGYTF. CDR3 bases: TGTGCCAGCAGCTTAGCGCTTGGGGGATCCTATGGCTACACCTTC.

The chain couples TRBV7-8 to TRBJ2-3; D uncertain. Trimming cost V 5 bases and J 4 bases, with 10 bases left between them. The CDR3 totals 13 residues. Germline V gene lookup returns CDR1 SGHVS and CDR2 FQNEAQ. The DNA of the CDR3 is TGTGCCAGCAGCCGGACCTTCCCAGATACGCAGTATTTT. It specifies CASSRTFPDTQYF.

The chain recombines TRBV4-3 with TRBJ1-2; no clear D gene. V was shortened by 0 bases and J by 5 bases, with 13 bases between the two germline ends. CDR3 length: 15 residues. CDR1 is LGHNA and CDR2 is YSLEER in the germline V gene. The CDR3 region is CASSQDPREGYGYTF. CDR3 coding DNA: TGCGCCAGCAGCCAAGACCCCCGGGAAGGGTATGGCTACACCTTC.

The V call is TRBV6-5, the J call TRBJ2-1; TRBD2 agrees at 15 bases. The length of the CDR3 is 15 residues. Trimming removed 10 bases from V and 7 bases from J; junction bases left unmatched: 8. Germline V gene lookup returns CDR1 MNHEY and CDR2 SVGAGI. The chain's CDR3 is CATWTSGGAYNEQFF. The CDR3 DNA reads TGTGCCACCTGGACTAGCGGGGGGGCTTATAATGAGCAGTTCTTC.

J is TRBJ1-5 and V is TRBV7-4; D is perhaps TRBD1 (6 bases). This CDR3 is built from 16 residues. Trimming took 1 base from V and 6 from J, leaving 16 bases between them. The germline V gene encodes CDR1 SGHVT and CDR2 SQSDAQ. The CDR3 here is CASSLGETGGPQPQHF. CDR3 nucleotides: TGTGCCAGCAGCTTAGGGGAGACGGGGGGGCCTCAGCCCCAGCATTTT.

This clone was detected only a few times. V gene TRBV5-4 combines with J gene TRBJ1-4, with 9 bases fitting TRBD1. Germline lookup yields CDR1 SGHNT and CDR2 YYREEE (reference sequence). J was trimmed by 10 bases and V by 4 bases; bases with no gene match: 14. The CDR3 runs 16 residues. The CDR3 nucleotides read TGTGCCAGCAGCCTTCCTGGGGACAGGGAGGGGGGAAAACTGTTTTTT. Translating it yields CASSLPGDREGGKLFF.

The chain is built from TRBV27 and TRBJ1-5; D remains unclear. The CDR3 is made up of 13 amino acids. V gave up 4 bases and J gave up 4 bases, with 8 bases separating them. Germline CDR1 reads MNHEY; CDR2 reads SMNVEV (reference sequence). This CDR3 is CASSYQTNQPQHF. The CDR3 DNA reads as TGTGCCAGCAGTTACCAGACGAATCAGCCCCAGCATTTT.

The genes are TRBV18 and TRBJ1-2, with TRBD1 matching over 8 bases. CDR3 size: 14 residues. V lost 6 bases to trimming and J lost 4 bases; unmatched junction nucleotides: 7. Per germline, CDR1 KGHSH and CDR2 LQKENI. The CDR3 nucleotides read TGTGCCAGCTCCACCGCAGGGGGCCTCTATGGCTACACCTTC. Residues: CASSTAGGLYGYTF.

The rearrangement links TRBV18 to TRBJ1-1; tentatively, D is TRBD1 (6 bases). CDR1 and CDR2 from the germline V gene are KGHSH and LQKENI. Trimming pared 0 bases from V and 2 bases from J, leaving 7 bases between. The CDR3 spans 14 residues. For the CDR3, the DNA is TGTGCCAGCTCACCACCAGGGGGTAACACTGAAGCTTTCTTT. It encodes CASSPPGGNTEAFF.

This clone came up once. The V gene is TRBV7-9, the J gene TRBJ2-1; 9 bases align to TRBD2. Germline CDR1 and CDR2: SEHNR and FQNEAQ (reference sequence). The CDR3 loop spans 15 amino acids. V trimming: 2 bases; J trimming: 8 bases; junction bases outside the gene matches: 7. The CDR3 DNA reads TGTGCCAGCAGCTTAATGTCTAGCGGGACCCATGAGCAGTTCTTC. Protein product: CASSLMSSGTHEQFF.

The gene calls are TRBV30 and TRBJ1-6; the D gene is possibly TRBD1 (6 bases). Germline V gives CDR1 GTSNPN, CDR2 SVGIG (reference sequence). Trimming shortened V by 5 bases and J by 7 bases, and 15 bases separated the two germline ends. There are 14 residues in the CDR3. In nucleotides, the CDR3 is TGTGCCTGGGTCTACGGGACAAGAAATTCACCCCTCCACTTT. This sequence encodes CAWVYGTRNSPLHF.